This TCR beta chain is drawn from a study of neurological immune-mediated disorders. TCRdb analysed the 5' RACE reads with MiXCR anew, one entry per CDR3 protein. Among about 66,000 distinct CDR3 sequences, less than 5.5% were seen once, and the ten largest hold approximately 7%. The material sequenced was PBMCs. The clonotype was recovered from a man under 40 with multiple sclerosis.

The CDR3 sequence is CASTTGGGTGELFF. The DNA of the CDR3 is TGTGCCAGCACCACAGGGGGTGGTACCGGGGAGCTGTTTTTT. The rearrangement uses TRBV12-3 or TRBV12-4 and TRBJ2-2, with 8 bases lining up with TRBD1. V shed 7 bases, J shed 5 bases, and the junction held 6 bases outside the gene matches. This CDR3 contains 14 residues.